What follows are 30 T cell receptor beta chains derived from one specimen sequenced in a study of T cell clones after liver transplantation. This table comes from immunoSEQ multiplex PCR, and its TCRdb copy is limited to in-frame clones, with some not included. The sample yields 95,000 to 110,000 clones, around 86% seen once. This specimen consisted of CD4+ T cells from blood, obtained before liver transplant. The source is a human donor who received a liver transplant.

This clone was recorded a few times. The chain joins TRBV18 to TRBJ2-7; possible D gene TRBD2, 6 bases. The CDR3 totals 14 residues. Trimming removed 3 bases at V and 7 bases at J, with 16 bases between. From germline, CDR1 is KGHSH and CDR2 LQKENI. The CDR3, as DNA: TGTGCCAGCTCACCCCGGGGAGGCCTTGGGGAGCAGTACTTC. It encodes CASSPRGGLGEQYF.

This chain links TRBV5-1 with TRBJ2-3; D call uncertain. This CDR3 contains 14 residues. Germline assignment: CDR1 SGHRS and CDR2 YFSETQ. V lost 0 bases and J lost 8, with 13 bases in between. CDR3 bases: TGCGCCAGCAGCTTGGATGTCAGTTTTGTTACGCAGTATTTT. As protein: CASSLDVSFVTQYF.

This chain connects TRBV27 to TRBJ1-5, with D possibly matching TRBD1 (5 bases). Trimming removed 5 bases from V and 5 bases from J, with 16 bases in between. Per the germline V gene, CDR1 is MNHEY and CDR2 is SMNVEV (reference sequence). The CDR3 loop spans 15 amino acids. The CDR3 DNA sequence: TGTGCCAGCAGTCTAGGTGGCAGGGCGGATCAGCCCCAGCATTTT. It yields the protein CASSLGGRADQPQHF.

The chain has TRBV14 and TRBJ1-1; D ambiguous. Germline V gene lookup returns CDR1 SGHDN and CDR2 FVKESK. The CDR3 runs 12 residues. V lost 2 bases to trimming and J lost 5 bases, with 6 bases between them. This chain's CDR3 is CASSQRWTEAFF. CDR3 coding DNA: TGTGCCAGCAGCCAACGATGGACTGAAGCTTTCTTT.

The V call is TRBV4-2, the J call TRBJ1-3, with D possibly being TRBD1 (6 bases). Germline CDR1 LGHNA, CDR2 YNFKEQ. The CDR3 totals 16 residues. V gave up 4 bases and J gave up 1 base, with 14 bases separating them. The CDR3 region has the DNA TGTGCCAGCAGCCGCACGGACAGCACATCTGGAAACACCATATATTTT. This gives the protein CASSRTDSTSGNTIYF.

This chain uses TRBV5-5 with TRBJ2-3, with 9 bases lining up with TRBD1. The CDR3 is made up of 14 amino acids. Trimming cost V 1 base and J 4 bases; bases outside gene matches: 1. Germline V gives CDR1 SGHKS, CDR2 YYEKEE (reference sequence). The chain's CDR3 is CASSLTGGADTQYF. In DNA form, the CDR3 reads TGTGCCAGCAGCTTGACAGGGGGCGCAGATACGCAGTATTTT.

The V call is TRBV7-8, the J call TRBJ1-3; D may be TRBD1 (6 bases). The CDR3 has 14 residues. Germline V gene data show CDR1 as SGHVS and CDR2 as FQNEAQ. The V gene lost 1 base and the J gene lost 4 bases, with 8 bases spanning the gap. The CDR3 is CASSLGDRGNTIYF. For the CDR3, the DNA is TGTGCCAGCAGCTTAGGTGACAGGGGAAACACCATATATTTT.

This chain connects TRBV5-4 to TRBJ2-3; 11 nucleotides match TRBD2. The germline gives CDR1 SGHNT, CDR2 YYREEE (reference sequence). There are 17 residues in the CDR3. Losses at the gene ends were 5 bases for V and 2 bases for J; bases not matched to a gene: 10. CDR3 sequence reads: CASSYPTSGVNTDTQYF. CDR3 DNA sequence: TGTGCCAGCAGTTACCCGACTAGCGGGGTAAACACAGATACGCAGTATTTT.

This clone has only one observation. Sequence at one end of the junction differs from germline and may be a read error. The CDR3 loop reads CASSPSPGFALIF. The CDR3, as DNA: TGTGCCAGCAGCCCGAGCCCAGGTTTCGCGCTAATCTTC. This rearrangement joins TRBV11-2 to TRBJ2-1; D is uncertain. Per germline, CDR1 SGHAT and CDR2 FQNNGV. CDR3 size: 13 residues. The full variable domain, its missing parts supplied by reference TRBV11-2 and TRBJ2-1, is EAGVAQSPRYKIIEKRQSVAFWCNPISGHATLYWYQQILGQGPKLLIQFQNNGVVDDSQLPKDRFSAERLKGVDSTLKIQPAKLEDSAVYLCASSPSPGFALIFGPGTRLTVL.

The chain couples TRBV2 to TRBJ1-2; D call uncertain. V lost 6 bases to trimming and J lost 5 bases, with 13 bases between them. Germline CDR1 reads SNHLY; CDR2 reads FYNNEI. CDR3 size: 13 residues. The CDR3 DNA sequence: TGTGCCAGCAGGTCCGGAACCGAGTATGGCTACACCTTC. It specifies CASRSGTEYGYTF.

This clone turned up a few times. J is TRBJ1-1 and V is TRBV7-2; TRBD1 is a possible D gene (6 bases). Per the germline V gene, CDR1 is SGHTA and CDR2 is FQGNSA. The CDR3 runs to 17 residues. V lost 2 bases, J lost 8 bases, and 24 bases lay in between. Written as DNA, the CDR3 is TGTGCCAGCAGCTTAATTACTTTGTTGGACAGAGGATCCGAAGCTTTCTTT. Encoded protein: CASSLITLLDRGSEAFF.

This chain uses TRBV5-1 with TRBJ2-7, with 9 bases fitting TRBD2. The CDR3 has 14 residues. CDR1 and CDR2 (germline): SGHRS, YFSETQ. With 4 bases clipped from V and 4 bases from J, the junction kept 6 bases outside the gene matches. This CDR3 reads CASSGGGAPYEQYF. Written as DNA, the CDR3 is TGCGCCAGCAGCGGCGGGGGGGCCCCTTACGAGCAGTACTTC.

CDR3 protein: CASRQTSGGGTDTQYF. CDR3 nucleotide sequence: TGTGCCAGCAGGCAGACTAGCGGGGGGGGGACAGATACGCAGTATTTT. The V gene is TRBV6-6, the J gene TRBJ2-3; 14 nucleotides line up with TRBD2. Germline CDR1 reads MNHNY; CDR2 reads SVGAGI (reference sequence). V shed 6 bases, J shed 3 bases, and the junction held 5 bases outside the gene matches. The CDR3 is 16 amino acids.

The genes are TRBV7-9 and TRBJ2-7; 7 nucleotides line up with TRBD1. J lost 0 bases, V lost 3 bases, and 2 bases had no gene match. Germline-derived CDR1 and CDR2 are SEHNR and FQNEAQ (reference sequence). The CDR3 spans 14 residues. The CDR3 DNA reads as TGTGCCAGCAGCTTCCGGGACAGCTCCTACGAGCAGTACTTC. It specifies CASSFRDSSYEQYF.

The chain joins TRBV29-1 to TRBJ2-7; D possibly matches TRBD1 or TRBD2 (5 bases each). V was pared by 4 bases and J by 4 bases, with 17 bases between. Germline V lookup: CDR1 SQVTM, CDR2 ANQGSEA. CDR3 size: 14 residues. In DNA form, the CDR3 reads TGCAGCGTTGTGCCGAGACACGGGACGTACGAGCAGTACTTC. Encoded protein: CSVVPRHGTYEQYF.

Here the CDR3 DNA reads TGCGCCAGCAGCCCCCTCGGGGGAGCGGGAGCAACCGGGGAGCTGTTTTTT. As protein: CASSPLGGAGATGELFF. This rearrangement joins TRBV5-1 to TRBJ2-2; TRBD2 matches 8 bases. Trimming cost V 4 bases and J 5 bases; bases outside gene matches: 13. The length of the CDR3 is 17 residues. The germline V gene encodes CDR1 SGHRS and CDR2 YFSETQ.

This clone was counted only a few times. The CDR3 region is CASSRDKPEAFF. CDR3 coding DNA: TGTGCCAGCAGTCGAGACAAGCCCGAAGCTTTCTTT. This chain connects TRBV28 to TRBJ1-1; no definite D call. Germline V gene sequence: CDR1 MDHEN, CDR2 SYDVKM. V was shortened by 5 bases and J by 8 bases, with 12 bases between the two germline ends. The CDR3 is 12 amino acids.

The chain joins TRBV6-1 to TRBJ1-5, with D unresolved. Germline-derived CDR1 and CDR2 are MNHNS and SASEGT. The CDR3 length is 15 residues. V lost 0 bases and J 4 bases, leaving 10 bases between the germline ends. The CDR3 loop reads CASSEAGQQNQPQHF. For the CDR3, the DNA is TGTGCCAGCAGTGAAGCAGGGCAACAAAATCAGCCCCAGCATTTT.

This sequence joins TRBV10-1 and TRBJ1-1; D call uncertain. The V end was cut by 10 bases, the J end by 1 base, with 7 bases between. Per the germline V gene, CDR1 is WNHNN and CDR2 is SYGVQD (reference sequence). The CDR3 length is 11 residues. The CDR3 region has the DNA TGCGCCATCATCCCGAACACTGAAGCTTTCTTT. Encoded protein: CAIIPNTEAFF.

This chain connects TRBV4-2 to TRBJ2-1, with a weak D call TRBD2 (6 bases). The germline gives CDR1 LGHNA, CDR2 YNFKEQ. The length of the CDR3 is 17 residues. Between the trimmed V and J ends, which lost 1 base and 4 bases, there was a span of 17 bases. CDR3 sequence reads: CASSQGLGLTPYNEQFF. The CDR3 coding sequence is TGTGCCAGCAGCCAAGGGTTGGGACTCACCCCTTACAATGAGCAGTTCTTC.

The CDR3 sequence: CASSRGGVGYNEQFF. CDR3 DNA sequence: TGTGCCAGCAGCCGGGGTGGCGTAGGGTACAATGAGCAGTTCTTC. This sequence joins TRBV5-4 and TRBJ2-1, with D possibly being TRBD2 (5 bases). Trimming took 4 bases from V and 4 from J, leaving 15 bases between them. The CDR3 contains 15 residues. Per germline, CDR1 SGHNT and CDR2 YYREEE (reference sequence). Supplemented by reference TRBV5-4 and TRBJ2-1, the full variable domain reads ETGVTQSPTHLIKTRGQQVTLRCSSQSGHNTVSWYQQALGQGPQFIFQYYREEENGRGNFPPRFSGLQFPNYSSELNVNALELDDSALYLCASSRGGVGYNEQFFGPGTRLTVL.

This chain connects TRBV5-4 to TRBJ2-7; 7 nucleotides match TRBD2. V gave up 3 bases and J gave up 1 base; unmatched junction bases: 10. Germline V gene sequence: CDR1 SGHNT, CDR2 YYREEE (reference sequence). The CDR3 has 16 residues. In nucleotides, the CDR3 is TGTGCCAGCAGCTGGGGTGCGGGAGTAAAATCCTACGAGCAGTACTTC. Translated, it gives CASSWGAGVKSYEQYF.

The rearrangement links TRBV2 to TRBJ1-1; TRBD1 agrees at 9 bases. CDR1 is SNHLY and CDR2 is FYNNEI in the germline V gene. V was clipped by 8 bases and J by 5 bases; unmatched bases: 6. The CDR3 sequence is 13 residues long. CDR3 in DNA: TGTGCCAGCTCTGGACAGGGGCGAACTGAAGCTTTCTTT. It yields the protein CASSGQGRTEAFF.

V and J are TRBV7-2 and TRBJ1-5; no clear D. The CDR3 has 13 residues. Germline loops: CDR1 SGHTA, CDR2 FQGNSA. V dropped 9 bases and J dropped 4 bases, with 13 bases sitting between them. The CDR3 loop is CASASEANQPQHF. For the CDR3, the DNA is TGTGCCAGTGCGTCGGAGGCAAATCAGCCCCAGCATTTT.

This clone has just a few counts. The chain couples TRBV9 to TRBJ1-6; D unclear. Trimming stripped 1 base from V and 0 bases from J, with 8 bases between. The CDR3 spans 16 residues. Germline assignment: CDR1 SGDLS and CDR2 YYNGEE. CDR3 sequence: CASSVSGSSYNSPLHF. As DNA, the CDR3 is TGTGCCAGCAGCGTAAGCGGTAGCTCCTATAATTCACCCCTCCACTTT.

The CDR3 is CASIEGRTGTGFLEQYF. Here the CDR3 DNA reads TGCGCCAGCATCGAAGGGAGGACCGGGACAGGCTTCTTAGAGCAGTACTTC. The V call is TRBV10-2, the J call TRBJ2-7; TRBD1 matches at 8 bases. The ends lost 7 bases at V and 7 bases at J; junction bases unmatched: 21. CDR1 and CDR2 from the germline V gene are WSHSY and SAAADI. The CDR3 is made up of 17 amino acids.

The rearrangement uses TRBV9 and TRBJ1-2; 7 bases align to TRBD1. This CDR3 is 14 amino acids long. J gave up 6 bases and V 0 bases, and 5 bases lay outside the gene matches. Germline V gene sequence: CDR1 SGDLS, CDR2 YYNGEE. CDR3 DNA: TGTGCCAGCAGCGTAGTCGGACAGGTGGATGGCTACACCTTC. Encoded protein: CASSVVGQVDGYTF.

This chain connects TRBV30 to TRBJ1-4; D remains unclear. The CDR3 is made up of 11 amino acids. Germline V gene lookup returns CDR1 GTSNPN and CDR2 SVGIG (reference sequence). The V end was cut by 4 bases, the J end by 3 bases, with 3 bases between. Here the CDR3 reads CAWIANEKLFF. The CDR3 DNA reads TGTGCCTGGATTGCTAATGAAAAACTGTTTTTT.

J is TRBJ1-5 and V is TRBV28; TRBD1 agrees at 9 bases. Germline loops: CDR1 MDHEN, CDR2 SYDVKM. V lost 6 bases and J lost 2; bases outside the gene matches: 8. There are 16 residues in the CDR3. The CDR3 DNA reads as TGTGCCAGCAGGGCACAGGGGGCTGGGGGCAATCAGCCCCAGCATTTT. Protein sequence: CASRAQGAGGNQPQHF.

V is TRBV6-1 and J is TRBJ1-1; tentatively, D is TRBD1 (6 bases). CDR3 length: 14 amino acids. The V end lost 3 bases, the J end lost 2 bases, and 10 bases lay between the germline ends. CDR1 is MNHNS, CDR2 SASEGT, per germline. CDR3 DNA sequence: TGTGCCAGCAGTGACCCACAGGGAAACACTGAAGCTTTCTTT. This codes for CASSDPQGNTEAFF.